These T cell receptor beta chains were read from a single sample in a study of human T cells and chemical hapten exposure. TCRdb fed the RACE reads into MiXCR, producing one record per CDR3 protein. The table includes 95,000 to 100,000 distinct CDR3 sequences, 9.5% to 15% detected once. The sequences come from whole blood, collected in connection with sensitization to the hapten diphenylcyclopropenone (DPC). The receptors come from a woman aged 40 to 49 with alopecia areata. Some clones in this sample may be carry-over from other donors' samples. Both conserved end residues are part of each CDR3. Fields, in order: CDR3 DNA, CDR3 protein, D gene, V gene, J gene, clone size. A D gene is named only where the DNA matches it firmly. Size values are once, few and many counts, or a class for expanded clones, and some rows have none.

TGTGCCATCAGTTTTACTAGCGGGAGTCTAAATACGCAGTATTTT	CAISFTSGSLNTQYF	TRBD2	TRBV10-3	TRBJ2-3	few
TGTGCCAGTGGACTAGCGGGAGCCTACAATGAGCAGTTCTTC	CASGLAGAYNEQFF	TRBD2	TRBV28	TRBJ2-1	few
TGCAGTGCTAGAGCCGCGAGGACAGGGGGCGGTCACTACGAGCAGTACTTC	CSARAARTGGGHYEQYF	TRBD1	TRBV20-1	TRBJ2-7	NA
TGCAGTGCTAGAGGGGGGACTAGCGGGAGCAAAAACATTCAGTACTTC	CSARGGTSGSKNIQYF	TRBD2	TRBV20-1	TRBJ2-4	many
TGTGCCAGCAGCCAAGACGGTGGCTCTGGGGCCAACGTCCTGACTTTC	CASSQDGGSGANVLTF	NA	TRBV3-1	TRBJ2-6	NA
TGCAGCGTTGCCCTGACTTCCTATCGGGCCATTAAGGAGCAGTTCTTC	CSVALTSYRAIKEQFF	NA	TRBV29-1	TRBJ2-1	NA
TGCGCCAGCAGCCAAGTGGACAGCCGGCGGGGAGGCTACACCTTC	CASSQVDSRRGGYTF	NA	TRBV4-1	TRBJ1-2	few
TGCAGTGCTAGAGGGACTAGCGGGAGGGATACCTACGAGCAGTACTTC	CSARGTSGRDTYEQYF	TRBD2	TRBV20-1	TRBJ2-7	NA
TGCGCCAGCCGGTTCGTAGGGAGGACCGGGGAGCTGTTTTTT	CASRFVGRTGELFF	NA	TRBV10-2	TRBJ2-2	medium-sized
TGTGCCAGCAGTAAAGAGGTCGGGGAGCTGTTTTTT	CASSKEVGELFF	NA	TRBV6-2/TRBV6-3	TRBJ2-2	few
TGTGCCAGCAGTCTCTTGCGGGGAAAGAATGGCTACACCTTC	CASSLLRGKNGYTF	NA	TRBV12-3/TRBV12-4	TRBJ1-2	many
TGTGCCAGCAGCGTTCGACAGGGGGCAATGGACGAGCAGTACTTC	CASSVRQGAMDEQYF	TRBD1	TRBV9	TRBJ2-7	few
TGTGCCAGCAGCTCACGGGGACTAGCGGGAGCCTACAATGAGCAGTTCTTC	CASSSRGLAGAYNEQFF	TRBD2	TRBV7-9	TRBJ2-1	many
TGTGCCAGCAGTTTTGGACTTAGGGGGACGTATAATTCACCCCTCCACTTT	CASSFGLRGTYNSPLHF	NA	TRBV27	TRBJ1-6	few
TGTGCCAGCAGTCAAGGACAAACTAGCAATCAGCCCCAGCATTTT	CASSQGQTSNQPQHF	NA	TRBV12-3/TRBV12-4	TRBJ1-5	many
TGTGCCAGCTCACCCCAGGGTGCCTCCTACGAGCAGTACTTC	CASSPQGASYEQYF	NA	TRBV18	TRBJ2-7	few
TGTGCCAGCAGTCCCGGGACCAGAAGGGGCAATGAGCAGTTCTTC	CASSPGTRRGNEQFF	NA	TRBV6-4	TRBJ2-1	few
TGCAGCGTTTTAAGCCACACTGAAGCTTTCTTT	CSVLSHTEAFF	NA	TRBV29-1	TRBJ1-1	NA
TGTGCTAGCAGCTTAGGCCCGGGACTTATCTACGAGCAGTACTTC	CASSLGPGLIYEQYF	NA	TRBV7-7	TRBJ2-7	few
TGTGCCAGCAGCACCGGACAGGGCACAGATACGCAGTATTTT	CASSTGQGTDTQYF	TRBD1	TRBV9	TRBJ2-3	NA
TGCAGCGTTGAATCTGGCTACTGTAGCAATCAGCCCCAGCATTTT	CSVESGYCSNQPQHF	NA	TRBV29-1	TRBJ1-5	few
TGTGCCAGTGATCCGGGACAGGCCTACAATGAGCAGTTCTTC	CASDPGQAYNEQFF	TRBD1	TRBV11-2	TRBJ2-1	few
TGCAGCGTTAACACCGGGACAGGAGAAAACATTCAGTACTTC	CSVNTGTGENIQYF	TRBD1	TRBV29-1	TRBJ2-4	many
TGCGCCAGCATGGCAGCTAGGATGAGCACTGAAGCTTTCTTT	CASMAARMSTEAFF	NA	TRBV4-3	TRBJ1-1	few
TGTGCCAGCAGCTTAGTCGGTCAAGGCCGCGGATCCACCGGGGAGCTGTTTTTT	CASSLVGQGRGSTGELFF	NA	TRBV11-2	TRBJ2-2	NA
TGTGCCATCAGTCCCGACGGACCTTCCTACGAGCAGTACTTC	CAISPDGPSYEQYF	NA	TRBV10-3	TRBJ2-7	many
TGTGCCAGCAGTTTTTACGGGGGGAACACTGAAGCTTTCTTT	CASSFYGGNTEAFF	NA	TRBV27	TRBJ1-1	NA
TGCGCCAGCAGTAGGCAGGACCACTACGAGCAGTACTTC	CASSRQDHYEQYF	NA	TRBV5-1	TRBJ2-7	few
TGTGCCAGCAGCCCGGGACAGATCTCTGGAAACACCATATATTTT	CASSPGQISGNTIYF	TRBD1	TRBV7-9	TRBJ1-3	NA
TGTGCCAGCTCAACCACGGGAGATACGCAGTATTTT	CASSTTGDTQYF	NA	TRBV18	TRBJ2-3	NA
TGTGCCAGCACCTCAGCGGGGGCGGCAGAGACCCAGTACTTC	CASTSAGAAETQYF	TRBD2	TRBV28	TRBJ2-5	NA
TGTGCCAGCAGTGAAGGGTGGAGCGGGAGTGGAGAGACCCAGTACTTC	CASSEGWSGSGETQYF	TRBD2	TRBV6-1	TRBJ2-5	few
TGCAGCGTCGCGAGGGCTAGCGGGACCTGGGGCACAGATACGCAGTATTTT	CSVARASGTWGTDTQYF	TRBD2	TRBV29-1	TRBJ2-3	many
TGTGCCAGCACCAGGGTCACAGATACGCAGTATTTT	CASTRVTDTQYF	NA	TRBV7-8	TRBJ2-3	few
TGTGCCAGCAGCTTAGTCCGGGACGGCGCCTACGAGCAGTACTTC	CASSLVRDGAYEQYF	NA	TRBV7-2	TRBJ2-7	few
TGTGCCAGCAGTTACTCGACGGGTCTCGTGCGGGAGCCCCTCTCTGGGGCCAACGTCCTGACTTTC	CASSYSTGLVREPLSGANVLTF	TRBD2	TRBV6-7	TRBJ2-6	few